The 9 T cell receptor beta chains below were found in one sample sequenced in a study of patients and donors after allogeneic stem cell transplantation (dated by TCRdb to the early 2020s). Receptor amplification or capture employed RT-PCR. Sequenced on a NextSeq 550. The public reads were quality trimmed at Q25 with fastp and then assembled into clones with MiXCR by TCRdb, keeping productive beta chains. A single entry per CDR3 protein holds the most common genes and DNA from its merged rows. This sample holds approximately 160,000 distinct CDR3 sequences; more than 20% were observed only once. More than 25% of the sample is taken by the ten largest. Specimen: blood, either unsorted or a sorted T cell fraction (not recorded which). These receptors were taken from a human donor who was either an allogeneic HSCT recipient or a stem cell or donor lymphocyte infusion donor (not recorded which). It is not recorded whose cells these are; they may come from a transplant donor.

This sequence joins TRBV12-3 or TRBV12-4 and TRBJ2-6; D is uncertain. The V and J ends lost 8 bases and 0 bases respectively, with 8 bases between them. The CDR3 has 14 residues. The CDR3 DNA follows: TGTGCCAGCCGCAAATCCTCTGGGGCCAACGTCCTGACTTTC. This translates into CASRKSSGANVLTF.

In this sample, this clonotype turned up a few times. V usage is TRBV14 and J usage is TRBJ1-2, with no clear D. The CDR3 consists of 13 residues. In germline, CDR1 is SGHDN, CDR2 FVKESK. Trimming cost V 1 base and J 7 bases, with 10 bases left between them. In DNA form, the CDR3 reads TGTGCCAGCAGCCAAGGGTGGACCTTTGGCTACACCTTC. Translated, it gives CASSQGWTFGYTF.

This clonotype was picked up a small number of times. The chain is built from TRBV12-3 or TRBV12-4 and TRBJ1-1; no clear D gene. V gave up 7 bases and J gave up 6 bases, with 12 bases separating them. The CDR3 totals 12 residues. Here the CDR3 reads CASTIGLPEAFF. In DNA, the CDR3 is TGTGCCAGCACCATCGGGCTTCCTGAAGCTTTCTTT.

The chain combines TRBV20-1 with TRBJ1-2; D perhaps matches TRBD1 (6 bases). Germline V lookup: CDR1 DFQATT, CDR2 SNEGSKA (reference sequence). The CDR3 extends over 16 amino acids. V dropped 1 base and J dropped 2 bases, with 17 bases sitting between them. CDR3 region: CSARVPRDRINYGYTF. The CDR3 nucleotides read TGCAGTGCTAGAGTCCCCCGTGACAGGATCAACTATGGCTACACCTTC.

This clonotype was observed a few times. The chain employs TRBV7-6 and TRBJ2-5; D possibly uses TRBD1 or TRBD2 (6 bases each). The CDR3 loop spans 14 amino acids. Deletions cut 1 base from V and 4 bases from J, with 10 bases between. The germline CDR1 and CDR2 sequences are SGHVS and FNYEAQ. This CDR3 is CASSLDWGAETQYF. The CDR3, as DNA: TGTGCCAGCAGCTTAGACTGGGGGGCAGAGACCCAGTACTTC.

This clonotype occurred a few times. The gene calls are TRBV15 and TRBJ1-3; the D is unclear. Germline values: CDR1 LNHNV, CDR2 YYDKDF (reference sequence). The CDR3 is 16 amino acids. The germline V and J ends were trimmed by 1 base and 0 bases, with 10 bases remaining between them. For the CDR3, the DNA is TGTGCCACCAGCAGAGTCAAGGCGAGCTCTGGAAACACCATATATTTT. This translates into CATSRVKASSGNTIYF.

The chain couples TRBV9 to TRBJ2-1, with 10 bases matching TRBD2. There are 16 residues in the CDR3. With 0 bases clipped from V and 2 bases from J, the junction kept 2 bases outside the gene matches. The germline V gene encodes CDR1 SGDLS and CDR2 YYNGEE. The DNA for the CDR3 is TGTGCCAGCAGCGTAGAGGGACTAGCGCCCTACAATGAGCAGTTCTTC. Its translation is CASSVEGLAPYNEQFF.

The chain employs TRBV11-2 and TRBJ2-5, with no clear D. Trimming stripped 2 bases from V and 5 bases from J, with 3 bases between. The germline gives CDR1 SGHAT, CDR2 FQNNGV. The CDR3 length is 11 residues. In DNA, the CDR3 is TGTGCCAGCAGCTTAATGGAGACCCAGTACTTC. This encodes CASSLMETQYF.

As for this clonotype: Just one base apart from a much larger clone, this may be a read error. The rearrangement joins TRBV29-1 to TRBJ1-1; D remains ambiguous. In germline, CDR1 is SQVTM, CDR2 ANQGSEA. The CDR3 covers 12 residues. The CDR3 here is CSVGHPNTEALF. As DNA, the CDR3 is TGCAGCGTTGGACACCCGAACACTGAAGCTCTCTTT.